This T cell receptor (beta chain) is from a study of T cell repertoires in cytomegalovirus infection. Overall study: Use of recently identified HLA-C-restricted and well-studied HLA-B-restricted CMV epitopes was part of the study.

This clonotype was observed at least ten times. No antigen is known for it. CDR3 size: 16 residues. Trimming took off 4 bases at V and 4 bases at J, with 19 bases between the two ends. Germline lookup yields CDR1 SGHAT and CDR2 FQNNGV. Study findings and constraints: People with CMV and the relevant HLA were identified by cumulative public TCR beta family frequency. HLA-C-restricted CMV clonotypes gave the most frequent clonotype in two of eight donors.

TCRdb itself ran the reads through MiXCR, one entry per CDR3 protein. The sample yields about 740,000 distinct CDR3 sequences, around a third seen once. The chain carries TRBV11-2 and TRBJ2-5; D may be TRBD1 or TRBD2 (5 bases each). The clonotype originates from a human donor in good health (CMV status not recorded). Some clones in this sample may be carry-over from other donors' samples. The sequencing here drew on cultured PBMCs, taken from culture after CMV antigen stimulation. The CDR3 here is CASSSSFGARVETQYF. The CDR3 coding sequence is TGTGCCAGCAGCTCCTCCTTCGGGGCGCGGGTAGAGACCCAGTACTTC.